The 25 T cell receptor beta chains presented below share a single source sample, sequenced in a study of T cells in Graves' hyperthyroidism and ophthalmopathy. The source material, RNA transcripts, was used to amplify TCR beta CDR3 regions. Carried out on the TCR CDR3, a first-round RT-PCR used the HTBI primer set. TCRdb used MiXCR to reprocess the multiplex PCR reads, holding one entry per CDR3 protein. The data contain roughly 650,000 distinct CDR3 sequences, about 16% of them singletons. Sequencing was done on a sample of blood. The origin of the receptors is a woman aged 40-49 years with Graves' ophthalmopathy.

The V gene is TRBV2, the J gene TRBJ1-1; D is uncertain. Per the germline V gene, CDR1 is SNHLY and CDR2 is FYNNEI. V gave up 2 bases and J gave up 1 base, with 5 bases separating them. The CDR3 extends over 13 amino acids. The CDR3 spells CASSELENTEAFF. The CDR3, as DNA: TGTGCCAGCAGTGAACTCGAGAACACTGAAGCTTTCTTT. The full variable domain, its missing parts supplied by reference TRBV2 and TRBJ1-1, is EPEVTQTPSHQVTQMGQEVILRCVPISNHLYFYWYRQILGQKVEFLVSFYNNEISEKSEIFDDQFSVERPDGSNFTLKIRSTKLEDSAMYFCASSELENTEAFFGQGTRLTVV.

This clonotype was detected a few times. The CDR3 DNA reads TGTGCCAGTAGTATAGCAAGACTGAACACTGAAGCTTTCTTT. It translates to CASSIARLNTEAFF. This chain links TRBV19 with TRBJ1-1; no clear D. This CDR3 region has 14 residues. Per germline, CDR1 LNHDA and CDR2 SQIVND (reference sequence). Trimming removed 1 base from V and 0 bases from J, with 6 bases in between.

This CDR3 reads CASSQDLSAGGPNEQFF. CDR3 bases: TGCGCCAGCAGCCAAGACCTTTCAGCGGGAGGGCCCAATGAGCAGTTCTTC. The V gene is TRBV4-1, the J gene TRBJ2-1; 10 bases match TRBD2. The CDR3 loop spans 17 amino acids. CDR1 is MGHRA and CDR2 is YSYEKL in the germline V gene. Trimming removed 0 bases from V and 6 bases from J; junction bases left unmatched: 8.

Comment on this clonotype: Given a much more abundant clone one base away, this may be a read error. For the CDR3, the DNA is TGCAGTGCAGTGAGCGGGGCCGCGAACACCGGGGAGCTGTTTTTT. Encoded protein: CSAVSGAANTGELFF. This chain links TRBV20-1 with TRBJ2-2, with 7 bases fitting TRBD2. Trimming cost V 6 bases and J 0 bases; bases outside gene matches: 7. Germline V CDR1 and CDR2: DFQATT, SNEGSKA (reference sequence). This CDR3 region has 15 residues.

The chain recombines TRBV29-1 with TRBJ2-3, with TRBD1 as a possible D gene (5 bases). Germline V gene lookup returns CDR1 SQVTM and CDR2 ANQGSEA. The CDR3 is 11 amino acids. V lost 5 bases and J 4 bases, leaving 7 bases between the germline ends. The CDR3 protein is CSVSGPDTQYF. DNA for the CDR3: TGCAGCGTTTCAGGGCCAGATACGCAGTATTTT.

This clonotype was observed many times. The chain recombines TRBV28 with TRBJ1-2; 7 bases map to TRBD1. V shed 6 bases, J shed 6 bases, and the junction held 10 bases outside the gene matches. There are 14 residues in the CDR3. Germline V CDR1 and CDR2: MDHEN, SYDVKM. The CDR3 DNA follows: TGTGCCAGCAGATCTCCCGGGACAGAACATGGCTACACCTTC. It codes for CASRSPGTEHGYTF.

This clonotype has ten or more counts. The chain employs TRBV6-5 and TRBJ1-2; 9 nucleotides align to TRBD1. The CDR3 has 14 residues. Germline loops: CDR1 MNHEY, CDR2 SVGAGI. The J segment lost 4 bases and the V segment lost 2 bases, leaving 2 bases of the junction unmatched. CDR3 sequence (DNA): TGTGCCAGCAGTTACCGGGACAGGGCCTATGGCTACACCTTC. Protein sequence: CASSYRDRAYGYTF.

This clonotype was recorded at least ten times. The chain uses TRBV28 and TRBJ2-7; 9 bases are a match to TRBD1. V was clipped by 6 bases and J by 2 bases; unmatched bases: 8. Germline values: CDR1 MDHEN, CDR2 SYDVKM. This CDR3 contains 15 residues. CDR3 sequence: CASSLHGTGTYEQYF. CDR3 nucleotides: TGTGCCAGCAGCCTCCACGGGACAGGGACCTACGAGCAGTACTTC.

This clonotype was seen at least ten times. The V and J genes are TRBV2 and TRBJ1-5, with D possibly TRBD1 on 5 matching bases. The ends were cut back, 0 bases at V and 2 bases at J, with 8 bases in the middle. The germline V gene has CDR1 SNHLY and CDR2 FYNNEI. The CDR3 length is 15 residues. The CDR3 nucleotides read TGTGCCAGCAGTGAAGCGGGGGTGGGCAATCAGCCCCAGCATTTT. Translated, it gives CASSEAGVGNQPQHF.

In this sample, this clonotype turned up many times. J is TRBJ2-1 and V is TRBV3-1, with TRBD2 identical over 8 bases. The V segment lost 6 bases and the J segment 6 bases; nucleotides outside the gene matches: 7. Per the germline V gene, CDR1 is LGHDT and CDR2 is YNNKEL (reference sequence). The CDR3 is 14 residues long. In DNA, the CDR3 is TGTGCCAGCAGTCGACTAGCGTCCGGCAATGAGCAGTTCTTC. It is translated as CASSRLASGNEQFF.

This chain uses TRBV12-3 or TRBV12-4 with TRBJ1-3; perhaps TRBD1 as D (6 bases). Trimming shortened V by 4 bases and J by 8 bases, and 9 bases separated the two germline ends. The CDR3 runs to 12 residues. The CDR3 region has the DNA TGTGCCAGCAGTTCAGGGGTACACACCATATATTTT. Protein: CASSSGVHTIYF.

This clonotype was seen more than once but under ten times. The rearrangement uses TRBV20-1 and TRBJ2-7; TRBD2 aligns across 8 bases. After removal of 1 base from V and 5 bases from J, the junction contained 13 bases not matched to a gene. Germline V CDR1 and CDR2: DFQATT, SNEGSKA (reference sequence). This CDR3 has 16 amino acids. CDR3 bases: TGCAGTGCTAGAGGAGTCGTGGCGGGAGGAAGCAACGAGCAGTACTTC. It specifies CSARGVVAGGSNEQYF.

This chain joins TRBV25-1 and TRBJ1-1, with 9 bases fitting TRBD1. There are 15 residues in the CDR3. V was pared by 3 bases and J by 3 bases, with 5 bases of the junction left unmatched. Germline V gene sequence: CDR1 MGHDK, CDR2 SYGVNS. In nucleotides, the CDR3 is TGTGCCAGCAGTGATCCCCGACAGGGGGACACTGAAGCTTTCTTT. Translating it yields CASSDPRQGDTEAFF. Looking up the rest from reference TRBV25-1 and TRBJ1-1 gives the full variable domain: EADIYQTPRYLVIGTGKKITLECSQTMGHDKMYWYQQDPGMELHLIHYSYGVNSTEKGDLSSESTVSRIRTEHFPLTLESARPSHTSQYLCASSDPRQGDTEAFFGQGTRLTVV.

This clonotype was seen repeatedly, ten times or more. Here the CDR3 reads CASSSTQGGNTEAFF. The CDR3 nucleotides read TGTGCCAGCTCATCGACACAGGGGGGGAACACTGAAGCTTTCTTT. The chain uses TRBV18 and TRBJ1-1, with TRBD1 identical over 8 bases. With V trimmed by 5 bases and J by 1 base, 6 bases remained unmatched. The CDR3 consists of 15 residues. Germline lookup yields CDR1 KGHSH and CDR2 LQKENI.

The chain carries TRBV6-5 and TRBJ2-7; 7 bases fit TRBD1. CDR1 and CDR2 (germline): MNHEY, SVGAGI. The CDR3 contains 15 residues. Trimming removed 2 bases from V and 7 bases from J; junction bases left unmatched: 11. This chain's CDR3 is CASSYEVTGNGEQYF. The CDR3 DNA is TGTGCCAGCAGTTACGAGGTGACAGGGAATGGGGAGCAGTACTTC.

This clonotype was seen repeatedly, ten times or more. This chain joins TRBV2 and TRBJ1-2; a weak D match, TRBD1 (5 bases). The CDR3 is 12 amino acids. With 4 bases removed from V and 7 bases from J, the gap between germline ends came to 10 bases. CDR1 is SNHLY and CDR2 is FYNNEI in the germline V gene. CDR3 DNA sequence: TGTGCCAGCAGTGCTTCAGGGTTTGGCTACACCTTC. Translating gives CASSASGFGYTF.

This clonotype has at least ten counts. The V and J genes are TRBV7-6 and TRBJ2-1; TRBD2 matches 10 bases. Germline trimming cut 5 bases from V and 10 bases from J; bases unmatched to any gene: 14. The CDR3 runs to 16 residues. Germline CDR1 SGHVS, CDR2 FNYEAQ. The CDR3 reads CASSKGIAGGAAEQFF. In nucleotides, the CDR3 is TGTGCCAGCAGCAAGGGGATAGCGGGGGGTGCGGCGGAGCAGTTCTTC. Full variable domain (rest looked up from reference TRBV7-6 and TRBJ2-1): GAGVSQSPRYKVTKRGQDVALRCDPISGHVSLYWYRQALGQGPEFLTYFNYEAQQDKSGLPNDRFSAERPEGSISTLTIQRTEQRDSAMYRCASSKGIAGGAAEQFFGPGTRLTVL.

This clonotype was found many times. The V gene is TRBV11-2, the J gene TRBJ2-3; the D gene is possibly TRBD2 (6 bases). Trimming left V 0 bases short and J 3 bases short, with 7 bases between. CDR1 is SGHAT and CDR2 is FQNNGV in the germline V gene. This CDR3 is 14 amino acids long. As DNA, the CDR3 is TGTGCCAGCAGCTTAGATGGGGGGACAGATACGCAGTATTTT. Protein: CASSLDGGTDTQYF.

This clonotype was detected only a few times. The CDR3: CASSSGWPGEQYF. The CDR3 region has the DNA TGTGCCAGCAGCTCGGGCTGGCCGGGGGAGCAGTACTTC. V usage is TRBV7-2 and J usage is TRBJ2-7, with a tentative D call TRBD2 (5 bases). Deletions cut 4 bases from V and 7 bases from J, with 14 bases between. The germline CDR1 and CDR2 sequences are SGHTA and FQGNSA. There are 13 residues in the CDR3.

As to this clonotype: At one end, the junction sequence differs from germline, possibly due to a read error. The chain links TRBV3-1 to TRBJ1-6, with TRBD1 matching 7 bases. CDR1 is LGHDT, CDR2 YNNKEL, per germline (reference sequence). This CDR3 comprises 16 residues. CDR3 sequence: CASSKEAGGRNSPLHF. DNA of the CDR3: TGTGCCAGCAGCAAAGAGGCAGGGGGACGTAATTCACCCCTCCACTTT.

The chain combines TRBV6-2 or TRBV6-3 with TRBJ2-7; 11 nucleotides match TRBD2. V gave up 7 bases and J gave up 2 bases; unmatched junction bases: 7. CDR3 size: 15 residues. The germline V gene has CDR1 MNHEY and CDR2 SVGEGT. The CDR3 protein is CASTKGTSGAYEQYF. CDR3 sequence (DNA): TGTGCCAGCACCAAAGGGACTAGCGGTGCCTACGAGCAGTACTTC.

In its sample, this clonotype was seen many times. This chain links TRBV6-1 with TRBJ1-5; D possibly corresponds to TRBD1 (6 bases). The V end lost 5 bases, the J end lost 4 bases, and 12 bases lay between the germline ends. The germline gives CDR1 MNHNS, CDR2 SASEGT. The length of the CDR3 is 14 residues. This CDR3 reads CASSFRDTNQPQHF. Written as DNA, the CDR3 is TGTGCCAGCAGTTTCCGGGACACGAATCAGCCCCAGCATTTT.

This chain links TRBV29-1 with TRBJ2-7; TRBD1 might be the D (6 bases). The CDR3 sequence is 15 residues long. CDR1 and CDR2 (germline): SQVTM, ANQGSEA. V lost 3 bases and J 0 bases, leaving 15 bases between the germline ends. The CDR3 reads CSVEGTPRSSYEQYF. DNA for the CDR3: TGCAGCGTTGAGGGGACACCTCGGAGCTCCTACGAGCAGTACTTC.

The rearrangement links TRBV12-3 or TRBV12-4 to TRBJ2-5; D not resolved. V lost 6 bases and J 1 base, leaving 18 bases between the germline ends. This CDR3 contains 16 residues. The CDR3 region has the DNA TGTGCCAGCAGCCCCGTAGGGTCGGGCCTCCAAGAGACCCAGTACTTC. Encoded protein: CASSPVGSGLQETQYF.

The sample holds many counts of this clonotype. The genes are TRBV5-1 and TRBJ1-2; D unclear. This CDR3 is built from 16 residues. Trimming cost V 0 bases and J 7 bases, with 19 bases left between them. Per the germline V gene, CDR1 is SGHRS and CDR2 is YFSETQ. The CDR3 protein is CASSLAVSPLFSGYTF. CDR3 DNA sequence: TGCGCCAGCAGCTTGGCCGTCTCCCCCTTGTTTAGTGGCTACACCTTC.